The 14 T cell receptor beta chains below were found in one sample sequenced in a study of shared clonotypes between healthy human individuals. Here immunoSEQ multiplex PCR was the method, and the copy in TCRdb shows in-frame clones only, minus some. The data show more than 2,000,000 clones, over 85% seen once. The specimen sequenced was naive CD4+ T cells sorted from blood. The sample's subset: CD45RA+ positively selected. These receptors were collected from a man younger than 35 in good health.

The V gene is TRBV7-2, the J gene TRBJ1-1; TRBD1 is a possible D gene (6 bases). The CDR3 is 14 residues long. The germline gives CDR1 SGHTA, CDR2 FQGNSA. Trimming left V 6 bases short and J 5 bases short, with 16 bases between. The DNA for the CDR3 is TGTGCCAGCAGTCTCGGGGGGCGCGGGACTGAAGCTTTCTTT. Translated: CASSLGGRGTEAFF.

This clone occurred once. The V gene is TRBV10-1, the J gene TRBJ2-7; tentative D call: TRBD1 (6 bases). The V end lost 4 bases, the J end lost 6 bases, and 16 bases lay between the germline ends. The germline gives CDR1 WNHNN, CDR2 SYGVQD (reference sequence). The CDR3 sequence is 14 residues long. CDR3 amino acids: CASSGQGSVSEQYF. Written as DNA, the CDR3 is TGCGCCAGCAGTGGTCAGGGGAGCGTGAGCGAGCAGTACTTC.

This clone was recorded only once. The chain joins TRBV11-2 to TRBJ1-4; TRBD1 agrees at 10 bases. V shed 5 bases, J shed 8 bases, and the junction held 5 bases outside the gene matches. Germline CDR1 reads SGHAT; CDR2 reads FQNNGV. The CDR3 covers 14 residues. The CDR3 loop is CASSMDRGNEKLFF. Written as DNA, the CDR3 is TGTGCCAGCAGCATGGACAGGGGGAACGAAAAACTGTTTTTT.

As concerns this clone: Other nucleotide sequences in the sample specify the same CDR3. The chain recombines TRBV28 with TRBJ2-7, with TRBD2 as a possible D gene (5 bases). The V end was cut by 1 base, the J end by 0 bases, with 7 bases between. The CDR3 spans 14 residues. Germline V gene data show CDR1 as MDHEN and CDR2 as SYDVKM. The CDR3 DNA reads as TGTGCCAGCAGTTTATCGGGGAGCTCCTACGAGCAGTACTTC. Its protein is CASSLSGSSYEQYF.

The V and J genes are TRBV12-2 and TRBJ2-7; the table's TRBD2 call for D was not verified on the DNA. TRBV12-2 has pseudogene status. The CDR3 runs to 18 residues. The CDR3 loop reads CASRLEGLAGKWLYEQYF. The DNA for the CDR3 is TGTGCAAGTCGCTTAGAGGGACTAGCGGGGAAGTGGCTGTACGAGCAGTACTTC.

The V and J genes are TRBV7-2 and TRBJ1-2, with TRBD1 matching 9 bases. Germline assignment: CDR1 SGHTA and CDR2 FQGNSA. Germline trimming cut 4 bases from V and 6 bases from J; bases unmatched to any gene: 6. The CDR3 covers 14 residues. CDR3 in amino acids: CASSSGTGSDGYTF. The CDR3 DNA sequence: TGTGCCAGCAGCTCCGGGACAGGGTCCGATGGCTACACCTTC.

The chain joins TRBV28 to TRBJ2-1; D gene ambiguous. Germline CDR1 reads MDHEN; CDR2 reads SYDVKM. CDR3 length: 15 amino acids. Between the trimmed V and J ends, which lost 6 bases and 6 bases, there was a span of 18 bases. In DNA, the CDR3 is TGTGCCAGCAGAGTCCCGGGCCACATCCCCAATGAGCAGTTCTTC. Translating gives CASRVPGHIPNEQFF.

A single count supports this clone. This sequence joins TRBV11-2 and TRBJ1-3; D unresolved. V lost 5 bases to trimming and J lost 0 bases, with 11 bases between them. CDR3 length equals 15 residues. CDR1 and CDR2 (germline): SGHAT, FQNNGV. The CDR3 reads CASSLTGSSGNTIYF. In nucleotides, the CDR3 is TGTGCCAGCAGCCTGACCGGAAGCTCTGGAAACACCATATATTTT.

The V and J genes are TRBV7-8 and TRBJ2-2; tentatively, D is TRBD1 (5 bases). This CDR3 has 15 residues. Trimming stripped 0 bases from V and 6 bases from J, with 11 bases between. CDR1 and CDR2 (germline): SGHVS, FQNEAQ. The CDR3 reads CASSLAGVESGELFF. CDR3 bases: TGTGCCAGCAGCTTAGCAGGGGTTGAGTCCGGGGAGCTGTTTTTT. The full variable domain, with the rest looked up from reference TRBV7-8 and TRBJ2-2, is GAGVSQSPRYKVAKRGQDVALRCDPISGHVSLFWYQQALGQGPEFLTYFQNEAQLDKSGLPSDRFFAERPEGSVSTLKIQRTQQEDSAVYLCASSLAGVESGELFFGEGSRLTVL.

With regard to this clone: Additional DNA sequences in this sample encode the identical CDR3. This chain joins TRBV7-2 and TRBJ2-5; no clear D gene. Germline V gene sequence: CDR1 SGHTA, CDR2 FQGNSA. The CDR3 spans 11 residues. Deletions cut 3 bases from V and 4 bases from J, with 3 bases between. CDR3 bases: TGTGCCAGCAGCTTGACAGAGACCCAGTACTTC. Translation: CASSLTETQYF.

This clone was found a few times. The same CDR3 is also encoded by other DNA sequences in this sample. The chain joins TRBV19 to TRBJ2-6; a weak D match, TRBD1 (6 bases). V lost 6 bases and J lost 0, with 6 bases in between. Germline V gene lookup returns CDR1 LNHDA and CDR2 SQIVND (reference sequence). The CDR3 contains 14 residues. The CDR3 nucleotides are TGTGCCAGTAGGGACAGCTCTGGGGCCAACGTCCTGACTTTC. It encodes CASRDSSGANVLTF.

This clone showed up just once. Other DNA sequences of this sample code for an identical CDR3. The chain links TRBV18 to TRBJ2-7; 11 bases map to TRBD1. This CDR3 is 15 amino acids long. Trimming cost V 3 bases and J 3 bases; bases outside gene matches: 4. Germline V CDR1 and CDR2: KGHSH, LQKENI. The CDR3 DNA is TGTGCCAGCTCACCCGGGACAGGGGGGCTCTACGAGCAGTACTTC. Its translation is CASSPGTGGLYEQYF.

The rearrangement uses TRBV2 and TRBJ2-1; D remains unclear. This CDR3 has 12 residues. The V end was cut by 8 bases, the J end by 1 base, with 6 bases between. The germline V gene has CDR1 SNHLY and CDR2 FYNNEI. CDR3 in amino acids: CASLVSYNEQFF. The CDR3 nucleotides are TGTGCCAGCCTAGTGTCCTACAATGAGCAGTTCTTC.

The chain joins TRBV11-2 to TRBJ2-7; D is unresolved. This CDR3 comprises 15 residues. V shed 1 base and J shed 0 bases, with 10 bases lying between them. In germline, CDR1 is SGHAT, CDR2 FQNNGV. The CDR3 nucleotides read TGTGCCAGCAGCTTAGTTGCTAAAAGCTCCTACGAGCAGTACTTC. Protein product: CASSLVAKSSYEQYF.